This TCR beta chain was captured by sequencing in a study of vaccination effects on CD4 cells after COVID-19. TCRdb's table, derived via immunoSEQ multiplex PCR, lists solely in-frame clones and lacks some. The sample includes tens of thousands of clones, 65% to 75% of them seen just once. About this clone: Its antigen remains unknown.

Using viral peptide pools, the ViraFEST assay grew out antigen-specific CD4+ T cells prior to sequencing. It was after 10 days of culture that CD4+ T cells were isolated. Nucleocapsid antibodies were negative in the vaccine recipients, who had never had SARS-CoV-2 infection. Sequenced here: CD4+ T cells from PBMCs cultured with SARS-CoV-2 spike peptides, sampled before COVID-19 vaccination. This sequence originates from a human donor who received a COVID-19 vaccine.

The chain's CDR3 is CASSIAGAKETQYF. DNA of the CDR3: TGTGCCAGCAGTATAGCGGGGGCGAAAGAGACCCAGTACTTC. This chain links TRBV6-5 with TRBJ2-5; 9 nucleotides agree with TRBD2. With V trimmed by 5 bases and J by 3 bases, 4 bases remained unmatched. Germline-derived CDR1 and CDR2 are MNHEY and SVGAGI. The CDR3 covers 14 residues.